Each of the 15 T cell receptor beta chains below was sequenced from the same sample in a study of T-cell memory formation after mild COVID-19. TCRdb recomputed calls from the 5' RACE reads with MiXCR, one row per CDR3 protein. The profile covers more than 250,000 distinct CDR3 sequences, with approximately 16% appearing a single time and 20% to 25% taken by the ten largest. The sequencing sample was made of PBMCs or a T cell subset sorted from them (not recorded which). These receptors came from a man aged 18 to 29 who had mild COVID-19 (a few samples of this study predate the infection). Cell type and time point are not known.

This clonotype was recorded a few times. The chain joins TRBV30 to TRBJ2-1, with a tentative D call TRBD1 (6 bases). Trimming cost V 5 bases and J 4 bases, with 12 bases left between them. CDR3 length: 13 residues. Per germline, CDR1 GTSNPN and CDR2 SVGIG (reference sequence). In nucleotides, the CDR3 is TGTGCCTGGCAACAGGGAGAATACAATGAGCAGTTCTTC. It specifies CAWQQGEYNEQFF.

This clonotype has only a few counts. This chain joins TRBV7-2 and TRBJ2-5, with D possibly being TRBD2 (5 bases). There are 15 residues in the CDR3. Germline CDR1 SGHTA, CDR2 FQGNSA. Trimming stripped 4 bases from V and 4 bases from J, with 16 bases between. CDR3 in amino acids: CASSSRNEGRETQYF. CDR3 sequence (DNA): TGTGCCAGCAGCTCACGTAACGAGGGTAGAGAGACCCAGTACTTC.

The CDR3 region has the DNA TGTGCCAGCCGAGGACAGGGTGTGAGCAATGAGCAGTTCTTC. Encoded protein: CASRGQGVSNEQFF. The chain recombines TRBV6-1 with TRBJ2-1; TRBD1 matches at 8 bases. This CDR3 has 14 amino acids. V dropped 8 bases and J dropped 6; count of bases not matched to a gene: 9. CDR1 is MNHNS and CDR2 is SASEGT in the germline V gene.

This clonotype was seen more than once but under ten times. The chain recombines TRBV7-9 with TRBJ2-1; no firm D call. Trimming pared 0 bases from V and 7 bases from J, leaving 7 bases between. The germline V gene has CDR1 SEHNR and CDR2 FQNEAQ (reference sequence). The CDR3 length is 13 residues. The CDR3 reads CASSLASPNEQFF. The CDR3 nucleotides read TGTGCCAGCAGCTTAGCTAGCCCAAATGAGCAGTTCTTC.

The V call is TRBV10-3, the J call TRBJ2-1, with 10 bases that match TRBD1. In germline, CDR1 is ENHRY, CDR2 SYGVKD. The CDR3 contains 14 residues. Trimming took 7 bases from V and 12 from J; bases not matched to a gene: 12. CDR3 DNA: TGTGCCATCAATCCGGGACAGGGGTATTCTGGGCAGTTCTTC. Its protein is CAINPGQGYSGQFF.

This clonotype showed up many times. The chain combines TRBV29-1 with TRBJ1-4; D is undetermined. Trimming left V 4 bases short and J 7 bases short, with 13 bases between. The germline V gene has CDR1 SQVTM and CDR2 ANQGSEA. The CDR3 consists of 13 residues. The CDR3 region has the DNA TGCAGCGTTGGGCGGGATGGCGGTGAAAAACTGTTTTTT. Translating gives CSVGRDGGEKLFF.

The chain recombines TRBV29-1 with TRBJ1-1; D gene uncertain. Trimming cost V 5 bases and J 0 bases, with 7 bases left between them. This CDR3 contains 12 residues. CDR1 is SQVTM and CDR2 is ANQGSEA in the germline V gene. In DNA form, the CDR3 reads TGCAGCGTTTTTCAGGTGAACACTGAAGCTTTCTTT. It codes for CSVFQVNTEAFF.

This clonotype was detected a few times. The V gene is TRBV7-2, the J gene TRBJ2-5; TRBD2 agrees at 12 bases. Germline trimming cut 5 bases from V and 5 bases from J; bases unmatched to any gene: 12. There are 17 residues in the CDR3. CDR1 is SGHTA and CDR2 is FQGNSA in the germline V gene. CDR3: CASSHRLAGASKETQYF. The DNA of the CDR3 is TGTGCCAGCAGCCACAGACTAGCGGGGGCCTCGAAGGAGACCCAGTACTTC.

The V gene is TRBV7-9, the J gene TRBJ1-5; weak D call: TRBD1 (6 bases). This CDR3 is built from 14 residues. The V gene's germline CDR1 is SEHNR and CDR2 FQNEAQ (reference sequence). V dropped 4 bases and J dropped 11 bases, with 18 bases sitting between them. The CDR3, as DNA: TGTGCCAGCAGCTCATTAACGGGGAGGGGGGCCCAGCATTTT. Encoded protein: CASSSLTGRGAQHF.

The V and J genes are TRBV6-4 and TRBJ2-1, with D perhaps assigned TRBD1 or TRBD2 (5 bases each). CDR1 is MRHNA, CDR2 SNTAGT, per germline. CDR3 length: 14 amino acids. Trimming took off 2 bases at V and 9 bases at J, with 14 bases between the two ends. The CDR3 sequence: CASSDGTATGEQFF. In DNA, the CDR3 is TGTGCCAGCAGTGACGGGACGGCTACTGGTGAGCAGTTCTTC.

The chain couples TRBV5-1 to TRBJ1-6, with 8 bases identical to TRBD1. Per the germline V gene, CDR1 is SGHRS and CDR2 is YFSETQ. The CDR3 runs to 15 residues. V dropped 0 bases and J dropped 10; count of bases not matched to a gene: 6. CDR3 in amino acids: CASSLVDRVLSPLHF. The CDR3 DNA follows: TGCGCCAGCAGCTTGGTGGACAGGGTGTTGTCACCCCTCCACTTT.

This sequence joins TRBV14 and TRBJ1-2; D uncertain. V lost 6 bases, J lost 2 bases, and 10 bases lay in between. Per germline, CDR1 SGHDN and CDR2 FVKESK. This CDR3 has 13 residues. For the CDR3, the DNA is TGTGCCAGCAGTAGAGGGTTCAACTATGGCTACACCTTC. Translating gives CASSRGFNYGYTF.

The chain joins TRBV29-1 to TRBJ2-7; 8 positions agree with TRBD1. The CDR3 sequence is 13 residues long. Germline trimming cut 6 bases from V and 4 bases from J; bases unmatched to any gene: 8. From germline, CDR1 is SQVTM and CDR2 ANQGSEA. CDR3: CSVAGGREYEQYF. Here the CDR3 DNA reads TGCAGCGTCGCAGGGGGCAGGGAATACGAGCAGTACTTC.

This clonotype was seen a handful of times. The rearrangement links TRBV12-3 or TRBV12-4 to TRBJ2-5, with 12 bases that match TRBD2. The ends lost 2 bases at V and 11 bases at J; junction bases unmatched: 0. CDR3 length equals 12 residues. CDR3 bases: TGTGCCAGCAGTTTAACTAGCGGGGGGCAGTACTTC. Its protein is CASSLTSGGQYF.

This clonotype was seen at least ten times. The gene calls are TRBV5-1 and TRBJ2-1; D is uncertain. Trimming shortened V by 3 bases and J by 3 bases, and 13 bases separated the two germline ends. This CDR3 has 15 residues. Germline assignment: CDR1 SGHRS and CDR2 YFSETQ. The CDR3 loop reads CASSYDPSSYNEQFF. In DNA, the CDR3 is TGCGCCAGCAGCTACGACCCCTCGAGCTACAATGAGCAGTTCTTC.